Listed below are T cell receptor beta chains from one sample, sequenced in a study of CD8 T cells in Susac syndrome. MiXCR, applied by TCRdb to the immunoSEQ multiplex PCR reads, yields one record per CDR3 protein. The table shows over 150,000 distinct CDR3 sequences, with around 94% occurring only once. The sample consisted of CD4+ T cells from PBMCs. These receptor sequences come from a human donor with Susac syndrome. Each CDR3 is given with its conserved first and last residue. Fields, in order: CDR3 length, V gene, clone size, J gene, D gene, CDR3 DNA, CDR3 protein. A D gene is named only where the DNA matches it firmly. Expanded clones are given a class, and other clones once, few, many or no size at all.

14,TRBV6-5,-,TRBJ1-3,TRBD1,TGTGCCAGCAGTAGGGGACAGGGCTGGAACACCATATATTTT,CASSRGQGWNTIYF
20,TRBV18,-,TRBJ2-2,TRBD2,TGTGCCAGCTCGCCTATATTATCGGGACTAGCGGGAACGAACACCGGGGAGCTGTTTTTT,CASSPILSGLAGTNTGELFF
14,TRBV29-1,-,TRBJ2-1,-,TGCAGCGTTGAGGGCTTTAGCTCCTACAATGAGCAGTTCTTC,CSVEGFSSYNEQFF
14,TRBV3-1,-,TRBJ1-6,-,TGTGCCAGCAGCCGGGACTTGGCATCCTCACCCCTCCACTTT,CASSRDLASSPLHF
15,TRBV3-1,-,TRBJ2-7,-,TGTGCCAGCAGCCCGTCGGACAGGGAGGGCTACGAGCAGTACTTC,CASSPSDREGYEQYF
15,TRBV24-1,-,TRBJ2-2,TRBD1,TGTGCCACCAGTCCCCGACAGGGTCCCACCGGGGAGCTGTTTTTT,CATSPRQGPTGELFF
15,TRBV10-3,-,TRBJ1-6,-,TGTGCCATCAGTGTTTCGGGGTTAGTGAATTCACCCCTCCACTTT,CAISVSGLVNSPLHF
17,TRBV5-1,-,TRBJ2-1,TRBD2,TGCGCCAGCAGCGGAGGGATACTAGCGGGGGCCTTAAATGAGCAGTTCTTC,CASSGGILAGALNEQFF
14,TRBV2,-,TRBJ1-1,-,TGTGCCAGCAGTGCCCATGGTAGGGACACTGAAGCTTTCTTT,CASSAHGRDTEAFF
18,TRBV6-5,-,TRBJ2-3,-,TGTGCCAGCAGTTACTCGGGCGGGCTAATTGGCCACACAGATACGCAGTATTTT,CASSYSGGLIGHTDTQYF
14,TRBV18,-,TRBJ2-7,-,TGTGCCAGCTCACCATCGGGGTATAACTACGAGCAGTACTTC,CASSPSGYNYEQYF
13,TRBV7-2,once,TRBJ2-3,-,TGTGCCAGCAGCACAAGACTAGGAGATACGCAGTATTTT,CASSTRLGDTQYF
13,TRBV30,once,TRBJ2-1,TRBD2,TGTGCCTGGAGCCCTCCGGGGGGACTAGACCTGTTCTTC,CAWSPPGGLDLFF
15,TRBV2,-,TRBJ2-5,TRBD2,TGTGCCAGCACGTGGGAAGCTAGCGGGGGAGAGACCCAGTACTTC,CASTWEASGGETQYF
13,TRBV19,-,TRBJ1-5,TRBD1,TGTGCCAGTCGGACAGGGGATAATCAGCCCCAGCATTTT,CASRTGDNQPQHF
15,TRBV4-2,-,TRBJ2-7,TRBD2,TGTGCCAGCAGCCGGGGACTAGCGTCGTCCCACGAGCAGTACTTC,CASSRGLASSHEQYF
14,TRBV28,once,TRBJ2-2,TRBD2,TGTGCCGTCGGACTAGCGGGGAACACCGGGGAGCTGTTTTTT,CAVGLAGNTGELFF
11,TRBV3-1,-,TRBJ1-2,-,TGTGCCAGCAGCCAGGGTTATGGCTACACCTTC,CASSQGYGYTF
14,TRBV27,-,TRBJ1-4,-,TGTGCCAGCAGTTTGAGAAGGGGTAATGAAAAACTGTTTTTT,CASSLRRGNEKLFF
13,TRBV7-9,-,TRBJ2-2,-,TGTGCCAGCAGCTTAATACAACCCGGGGAGCTGTTTTTT,CASSLIQPGELFF
15,TRBV12-3/TRBV12-4,-,TRBJ1-6,TRBD1,TGTGCCAGCAGTAACCGGGACAGGGGTAATTCACCCCTCCACTTT,CASSNRDRGNSPLHF
16,TRBV15,-,TRBJ1-4,TRBD1,TGTGCCACCAGCACAGTTTTCGGGACAGGGCATGAAAAACTGTTTTTT,CATSTVFGTGHEKLFF
12,TRBV19,-,TRBJ1-4,-,TGTGCCAGTAGGCACCCGGATGAAAAACTGTTTTTT,CASRHPDEKLFF
13,TRBV5-4,-,TRBJ2-7,-,TGTGCCAGCAGCTTCAACAGACAGCACGAGCAGTACTTC,CASSFNRQHEQYF
16,TRBV3-1,-,TRBJ2-5,TRBD2,TGTGCCAGCAGCCAAGAACTAGCGGGAGGCGGGGAGACCCAGTACTTC,CASSQELAGGGETQYF
15,TRBV19,-,TRBJ2-1,TRBD2,TGTGCCAGTAGTATGGCTAGCGGGGGAAACAATGAGCAGTTCTTC,CASSMASGGNNEQFF
15,TRBV5-4,once,TRBJ1-1,-,TGTGCCAGCAGCCTCGGGACTTCCAAGGGGGCTGAAGCTTTCTTT,CASSLGTSKGAEAFF
13,TRBV12-3/TRBV12-4,-,TRBJ2-7,-,TGTGCCAGCGGCTTCAGGGTCTCCTACGAGCAGTACTTC,CASGFRVSYEQYF
13,TRBV19,once,TRBJ1-1,-,TGTGCCAGTAGCCCCTCAACGAACACTGAAGCTTTCTTT,CASSPSTNTEAFF